The present TCR beta chain was sequenced within a study of T-cell reconstitution after alpha-beta-depleted transplantation in children. Study outcomes and limitations: Expanded graft clones, several hundred of them, were reportedly the source of alpha-beta T cells about two months after transplant. When one year had passed after transplant, most T-cell counts and diversity came from newly produced T cells. Recipient T cells and thymic progenitors that survived gave rise to the high TCRbeta diversity observed at day 60 in some patients.

This clonotype occurred a few times. The antigen is undetermined. Unique molecular identifiers were built into the TCRbeta library. In TCRdb, the PCR reads were re-called with MiXCR into one record per CDR3 protein. The sample records about 830,000 distinct CDR3 sequences, approximately 15% being singletons. V lost 4 bases, J lost 4 bases, and 6 bases stayed unmatched. The CDR3 runs 14 residues. The germline V gene encodes CDR1 DFQATT and CDR2 SNEGSKA (reference sequence). This TCR came from a male patient aged 10-17 years who had a stem cell transplant for acute lymphoblastic leukemia, so the T cells may come from the graft donor. The rearrangement links TRBV20-1 to TRBJ2-7; 11 bases match TRBD2. This material consisted of PBMCs, mostly from graft donor cells, taken 360 days after TCRalphabeta/CD19-depleted stem cell transplant. The CDR3 is CSAMVSGRVYEQYF. CDR3 nucleotides: TGCAGTGCTATGGTTAGCGGGAGGGTGTACGAGCAGTACTTC.